This paragraph reports one TCR beta chain. It lacks a known antigen. The input lacks base qualities; no much larger clone sits a single base away. TCR CDR3 regions were amplified from genomic DNA by multiplex PCR using the deep immunoSEQ assay. Extracted genomic DNA from each cell subset was spread evenly across all wells of several immunoSEQ 96-well plates, with each plate serving as a replicate. For sorted subsets, approximately 200 ng of genomic DNA, equivalent to some 33,000 T cell genomes, went into each replicate PCR. Purified libraries were measured with a Qubit 3.0 fluorometer, size-checked on a Bioanalyzer 2100, and measured again with the KAPA Library Quantification kit. Every immunoSEQ 96-well plate was sequenced on a separate single-read 150-cycle Illumina NextSeq 550 flow cell. As for the authors' bioinformatics: The immunoSEQ output contained only junctional sequences without quality scores, so filtering could not match that applied to full-length reads. Sequences were annotated with PyIR, a Python wrapper for IgBLAST v1.9, using IMGT germline references to assign V/J genes and CDR3. Reads were removed for weak V/J assignments (E-value above 1e-6), missing CDR3, stop codons, out-of-frame junctions, or ambiguous translated residues. V3J clonotypes were defined as sequences sharing an identical inferred V gene, J gene, and CDR3 amino acid sequence. To compute the percentage overlap between repertoires, the number of shared unique clonotypes was divided by the size of the smaller repertoire. Repertoire richness was assessed with RTK rarefaction, the Chao1 estimator, and Recon v2.1 estimates of unobserved clonotypes. OLGA was used to compute generation probabilities for all TCRbeta clonotypes that the gDNA method yielded from four donors. TCRdb retrieved this table from immuneACCESS and kept in-frame rearrangements only. Not all clones are present; in checked studies, unresolved V genes account for under half, and no reason is known for the remainder. D and trimming were read from the DNA, whereas the V and J calls and clone size are those reported in that table. The sample records 2.5 million or so clones, around 94% of which are singletons. Over 0.12% of the sample rests with the top ten.

The record originates from a study of shared clonotypes between healthy human individuals (dated by TCRdb to about 2020). Regarding the complete study: The cohort comprised a couple of women and a few men aged 18 to 49 years. For each donor, CD4 naive and CD4 memory were each given three plates, CD8 naive was given two plates, and CD8 memory was given one plate. Blood TCR repertoires of five healthy adults were deeply sequenced to estimate repertoire size and the extent of clonotype sharing between individuals. Libraries were prepared and TCR repertoires were sequenced by different laboratories using diverse techniques, in order to increase sequencing depth and limit assay-specific biases. Between about 0.94 and 10 billion PBMCs per donor were obtained by leukapheresis. The paper's findings and limits, for the study overall: Because the study included only a small number of donors, the genetic and exposure-history diversity represented was limited. Across a few donors, about 5% of naive CD4, approximately 3.6% of naive CD8, about 2.3% of memory CD4, and 0.4% of memory CD8 clonotypes were shared. Pairwise subsampling indicated that sequencing depth was expected to affect the degree of clonotype sharing among donors. Sampling was limited to blood, and TCR repertoires in tissue likely differ from TCR repertoires in blood. Even with the large sequencing depth, rarefaction of the sorted-subset datasets indicated that sequencing was incomplete. Naive subsets generally had larger estimated clonotype richness than memory subsets did. Clonotypes shared by all four sorted-subset donors showed higher generation probabilities than non-shared clonotypes.

Donors were healthy HIV-negative adults with no recently reported acute infections or vaccinations. Every donor was a Caucasian adult living in Nashville, Tennessee, USA. CD4+ T cells were enriched by magnetic negative selection, after which naive cells were positively selected on CD45RA and the negative fraction was taken as the memory subset. Blood was collected by leukapheresis, and PBMCs were isolated by Ficoll-Histopaque density gradient centrifugation and then cryopreserved in liquid nitrogen vapor phase. Purity and quantity of every magnetically sorted T cell population were checked by analytical flow cytometry. From each sorted fraction, genomic DNA was isolated and quantified by UV absorbance on a Nanodrop 2000c. The germline V gene provides CDR1 MGHDK and CDR2 SYGVNS. CDR3 length: 14 amino acids, cysteine to phenylalanine. The sequence is cut down to CDR3 DNA, 42 bases in frame from base 1. The junction shows trimming of 1 base on V and 0 bases on J, plus 7 bases between the germline ends.

This sequence was found in a man aged 18 to 30 in good health. What was sequenced was naive CD4+ T cells sorted from blood. According to the study, the label for this sample's cell subset or site signals: CD45RA+ positively selected. The chain joins TRBV25-1 to TRBJ2-7; confidence is insufficient to name the D gene. The bases are TGTGCCAGCAGTGAATTCGGCAACTCCTACGAGCAGTACTTC. It translates to CASSEFGNSYEQYF.